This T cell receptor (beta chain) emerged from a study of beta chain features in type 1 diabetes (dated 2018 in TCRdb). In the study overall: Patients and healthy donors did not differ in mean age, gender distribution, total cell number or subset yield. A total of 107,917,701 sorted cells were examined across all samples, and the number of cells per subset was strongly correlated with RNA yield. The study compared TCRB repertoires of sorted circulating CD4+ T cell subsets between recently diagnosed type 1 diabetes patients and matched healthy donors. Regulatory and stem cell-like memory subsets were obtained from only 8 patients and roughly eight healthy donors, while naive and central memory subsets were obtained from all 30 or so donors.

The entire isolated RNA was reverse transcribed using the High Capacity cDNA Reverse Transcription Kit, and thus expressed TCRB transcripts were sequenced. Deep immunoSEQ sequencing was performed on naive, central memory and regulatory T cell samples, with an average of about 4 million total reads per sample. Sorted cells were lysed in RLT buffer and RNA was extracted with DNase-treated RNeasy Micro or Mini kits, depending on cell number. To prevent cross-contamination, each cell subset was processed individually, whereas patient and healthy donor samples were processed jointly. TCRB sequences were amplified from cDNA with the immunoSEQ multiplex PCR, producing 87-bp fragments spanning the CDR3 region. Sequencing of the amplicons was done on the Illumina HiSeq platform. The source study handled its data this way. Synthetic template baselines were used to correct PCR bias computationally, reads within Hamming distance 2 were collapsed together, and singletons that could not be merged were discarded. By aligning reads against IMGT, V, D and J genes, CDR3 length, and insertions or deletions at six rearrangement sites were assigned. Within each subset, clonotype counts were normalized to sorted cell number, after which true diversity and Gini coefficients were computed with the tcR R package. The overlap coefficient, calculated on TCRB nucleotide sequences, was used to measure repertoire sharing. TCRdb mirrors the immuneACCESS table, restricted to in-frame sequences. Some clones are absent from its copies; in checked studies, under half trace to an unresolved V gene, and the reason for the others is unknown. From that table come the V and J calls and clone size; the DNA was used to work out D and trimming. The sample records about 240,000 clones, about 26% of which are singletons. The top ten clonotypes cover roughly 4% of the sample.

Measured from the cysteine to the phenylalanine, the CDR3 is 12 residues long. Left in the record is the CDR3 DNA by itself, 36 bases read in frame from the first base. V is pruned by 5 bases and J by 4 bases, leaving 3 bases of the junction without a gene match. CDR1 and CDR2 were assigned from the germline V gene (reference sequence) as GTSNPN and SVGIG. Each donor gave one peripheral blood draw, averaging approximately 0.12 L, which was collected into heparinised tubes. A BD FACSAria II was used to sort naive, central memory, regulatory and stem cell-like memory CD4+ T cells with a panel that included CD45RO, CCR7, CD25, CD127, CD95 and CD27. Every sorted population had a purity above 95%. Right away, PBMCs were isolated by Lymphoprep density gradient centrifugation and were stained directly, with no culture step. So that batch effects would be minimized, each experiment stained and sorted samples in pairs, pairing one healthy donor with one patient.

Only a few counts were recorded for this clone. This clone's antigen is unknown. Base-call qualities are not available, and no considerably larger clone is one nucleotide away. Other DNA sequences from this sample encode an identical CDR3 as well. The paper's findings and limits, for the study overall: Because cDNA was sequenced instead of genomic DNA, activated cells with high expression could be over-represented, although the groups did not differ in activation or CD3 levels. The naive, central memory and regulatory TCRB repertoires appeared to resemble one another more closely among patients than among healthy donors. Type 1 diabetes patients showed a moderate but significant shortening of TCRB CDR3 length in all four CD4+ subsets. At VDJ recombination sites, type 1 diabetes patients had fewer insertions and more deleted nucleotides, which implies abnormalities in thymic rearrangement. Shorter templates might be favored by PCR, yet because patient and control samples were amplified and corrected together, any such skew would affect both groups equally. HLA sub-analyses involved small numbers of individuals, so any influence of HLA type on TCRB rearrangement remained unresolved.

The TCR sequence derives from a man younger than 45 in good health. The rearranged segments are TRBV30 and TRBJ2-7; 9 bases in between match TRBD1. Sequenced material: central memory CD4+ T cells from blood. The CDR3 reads CAWATGGYEQYF. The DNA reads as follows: TGTGCCTGGGCGACAGGGGGTTACGAGCAGTACTTC.